The present T cell receptor beta chain was sequenced within a study of OX40 agonist ivuxolimab in advanced cancers. Only in-frame clones appear in the TCRdb table, and some are missing; sequencing was by immunoSEQ multiplex PCR. The sample yields roughly 110,000 clones, more than 85% seen once. The CDR3 totals 13 residues. Germline CDR1 and CDR2: LNHDA and SQIVND (reference sequence). Trimming took off 6 bases at V and 8 bases at J, with 14 bases between the two ends. Sequencing was performed on CD4+ or CD8+ T cells sorted from blood, taken in a trial of the OX40 agonist ivuxolimab. The clonotype originates from an adult with an advanced solid tumor such as melanoma, head and neck, liver or kidney cancer. The chain uses TRBV19 and TRBJ2-1; no reliable D call. The CDR3 spells CASSTSRTHEQFF. The CDR3 DNA sequence: TGTGCCAGTAGCACATCTCGGACGCATGAGCAGTTCTTC.